A single sample is the source of the 6 T cell receptor beta chains below, sequenced in a study of blood T cells in healthy people across ages. Primed by a sample-barcoded 5' primer and a J-beta primer mix, a second PCR proceeded for about 6 to 12 cycles. One entry per CDR3 protein, called by TCRdb with MiXCR from the 5' RACE reads. The sample carries 1,300,000 or so distinct CDR3 sequences, roughly 64% recorded once. Sequencing was done on a sample of blood. The receptors were sampled from a man aged 18 to 29 in good health.

This chain joins TRBV12-3 or TRBV12-4 and TRBJ2-3, with 7 bases that match TRBD2. The length of the CDR3 is 13 residues. Trimming cost V 11 bases and J 4 bases; bases outside gene matches: 9. Here the CDR3 reads CACKGGRADTQYF. CDR3 nucleotides: TGTGCCTGCAAAGGAGGGAGGGCAGATACGCAGTATTTT.

This clonotype has just one count. This chain uses TRBV7-9 with TRBJ2-3; D uncertain. V lost 3 bases to trimming and J lost 1 base, with 11 bases between them. Germline CDR1 and CDR2: SEHNR and FQNEAQ (reference sequence). This CDR3 is built from 15 residues. CDR3 sequence reads: CASSFVLSGTDTQYF. DNA for the CDR3: TGTGCCAGCAGCTTTGTCCTCTCGGGCACAGATACGCAGTATTTT.

This clonotype was counted only a few times. V gene TRBV27 combines with J gene TRBJ2-4; a possible D gene is TRBD2 (6 bases). CDR1 and CDR2 (germline): MNHEY, SMNVEV (reference sequence). The CDR3 is 12 residues long. Trimming removed 6 bases from V and 14 bases from J, with 17 bases in between. CDR3 in amino acids: CASRQRAGWEYF. In DNA, the CDR3 is TGTGCCAGCAGACAAAGGGCGGGGTGGGAGTACTTC.

This chain connects TRBV6-5 to TRBJ2-7; 8 nucleotides agree with TRBD1. Germline V gene data show CDR1 as MNHEY and CDR2 as SVGAGI. Trimming took 4 bases from V and 2 from J; bases not matched to a gene: 10. CDR3 length equals 16 residues. This CDR3 reads CASSFRPGQATYEQYF. The CDR3 region has the DNA TGTGCCAGCAGTTTTAGACCGGGACAGGCTACCTACGAGCAGTACTTC.

This chain uses TRBV6-6 with TRBJ2-5, with a tentative D call TRBD2 (7 bases). Deletions cut 4 bases from V and 1 base from J, with 13 bases between. CDR3 size: 15 residues. The V gene's germline CDR1 is MNHNY and CDR2 SVGAGI (reference sequence). CDR3 protein: CASSFQRDTQETQYF. As DNA, the CDR3 is TGTGCCAGCAGTTTCCAGCGGGACACCCAAGAGACCCAGTACTTC.

The rearrangement joins TRBV29-1 to TRBJ1-4, with 9 bases lining up with TRBD1. The CDR3 has 14 amino acids. The V and J ends lost 5 bases and 8 bases, in that order; junction bases with no gene match: 9. From germline, CDR1 is SQVTM and CDR2 ANQGSEA. As DNA, the CDR3 is TGCAGCGTTTCTCGGACAGGGGTCGGCGAAAAACTGTTTTTT. Protein sequence: CSVSRTGVGEKLFF.